This T cell receptor beta chain comes out of a study of T cell repertoires in cytomegalovirus infection. Study in general: Public TCR beta signatures marked donors with CMV infection and the matching HLA.

This clonotype was counted many times. Each CDR3 protein is one row after TCRdb ran MiXCR on the reads. The table lists approximately 97,000 distinct CDR3 sequences, about 15% of them singletons. The sample comprised PBMCs. The TCR comes from a human donor in good health (CMV status not recorded). Some clones in this sample may be carry-over from other donors' samples.

The CDR3 DNA sequence: TGTGCCAGCAGCCCCGTCGGAGGGGGGGTGAACACTGAAGCTTTCTTT. Amino acids: CASSPVGGGVNTEAFF. V and J are TRBV7-2 and TRBJ1-1, with a weak D call TRBD1 (6 bases). The CDR3 sequence is 16 residues long. From germline, CDR1 is SGHTA and CDR2 FQGNSA. Trimming took 5 bases from V and 0 from J, leaving 16 bases between them.